These T cell receptor beta chains were read from a single sample in a study of regulatory T cells in long-lasting Graves disease. Each CDR3 protein is one row after TCRdb ran MiXCR on the multiplex PCR reads. The data show approximately 540,000 distinct CDR3 sequences, with 12% seen just once and 8.9% held by the top ten. Separately, the same data were catalogued under a study of T cells in Graves' hyperthyroidism and ophthalmopathy.

This specimen consisted of peripheral blood mononuclear cells (PBMCs), obtained at new diagnosis, from a patient treated with antithyroid drugs. All receptors come from a woman in her thirties with Graves disease. Each CDR3 is given with its conserved first and last residue. The D gene is left open where the match is weak. Size tells how often a clone was seen (once, few, many) or the class of an expanded clone, and some rows leave it out.

D	V	size	J	DNA	CDR3
.	TRBV20-1	.	TRBJ2-3	TGCAGTGCCCGCGGCAGCACGGACTTACTACACGGCGCGAGAACGCAGTATTTT	CSARGSTDLLHGARTQYF
.	TRBV5-1	few	TRBJ2-3	TGCGCCAGCGACGGCGGGGCGCCCGCAGATACGCAGTATTTT	CASDGGAPADTQYF
TRBD1	TRBV27	many	TRBJ2-7	TGTGCCAGCAGTTTGTCCGGGACAGGGGGCCACGAGCAGTACTTC	CASSLSGTGGHEQYF
TRBD2	TRBV20-1	.	TRBJ2-7	TGCAGTGCTAGGAAAGCGGGAGAGTCCCTCGAGCAGTACTTC	CSARKAGESLEQYF
.	TRBV9	many	TRBJ2-1	TGTGCCAGCAGCTCTATATGGGGGGACAATGAGCAGTTCTTC	CASSSIWGDNEQFF
.	TRBV15	.	TRBJ2-4	TGTGCCACCAGCAGGGGGGGAGGAGGACTAGCCAAAAACATTCAGTACTTC	CATSRGGGGLAKNIQYF
.	TRBV29-1	.	TRBJ1-2	TGCAGCGTTGTCGGTCTGCTGGATGGCTACACCTTC	CSVVGLLDGYTF
.	TRBV4-1	few	TRBJ1-1	TGCGCCAGCAGCCAGGCGGGAGTACAGAGGCCCATGAACACTGAAGCTTTCTTT	CASSQAGVQRPMNTEAFF
.	TRBV19	few	TRBJ2-1	TGTGCCAGTAGTATAGGGTTTGGGGGGACACACAGGTGGAATGAGCAGTTCTTC	CASSIGFGGTHRWNEQFF
TRBD2	TRBV12-5	once	TRBJ2-5	TGTGCTAGTGCCGGTGGACTAGCGGGAGCGAGGGGGAAGACCCAGTACTTC	CASAGGLAGARGKTQYF
TRBD1	TRBV19	.	TRBJ2-5	TGTGCCAGTAGACCTCGGGGACAGGGACGGGAGACCCAGTACTTC	CASRPRGQGRETQYF
.	TRBV11-1	many	TRBJ1-1	TGTGCCAGCAGCTTAGTAGCAGGATCCAGGCTGGTGAACACTGAAGCTTTCTTT	CASSLVAGSRLVNTEAFF
.	TRBV20-1	few	TRBJ1-5	TGCAGTGCTAGCGGGGGGGTCAGCAATCAGCCCCAGCATTTT	CSASGGVSNQPQHF
TRBD2	TRBV5-1	many	TRBJ2-5	TGCGCCAGCAGCTTGGCGAGCGGGAGAGAGACCCAGTACTTC	CASSLASGRETQYF
.	TRBV12-3/TRBV12-4	many	TRBJ1-2	TGTGCCAGCAGTTTGGTGAAGTCTCCTTATGGCTACACCTTC	CASSLVKSPYGYTF
.	TRBV3-1	many	TRBJ2-3	TGTGCCAGCAGCCTAATAGTATGGGATACGCAGTATTTT	CASSLIVWDTQYF
TRBD1	TRBV12-3/TRBV12-4	few	TRBJ1-2	TGTGCCAGCAGTCCTCGACAGGGCAGCGCTCATGGCTACACCTTC	CASSPRQGSAHGYTF
TRBD1	TRBV6-2/TRBV6-3	few	TRBJ2-3	TGTGCCAGCAGTGATACAGGGACAGGACAATATTACACAGATACGCAGTATTTT	CASSDTGTGQYYTDTQYF
.	TRBV20-1	few	TRBJ1-5	TGCAGTGCTAGAGATATTCTCAATCAGCCCCAGCATTTT	CSARDILNQPQHF
.	TRBV20-1	many	TRBJ1-4	TGCAGTGCTAGGCCCGGGAATGAAAAACTGTTTTTT	CSARPGNEKLFF
.	TRBV29-1	many	TRBJ2-3	TGCAGCGTTGATAGTATGACAGATACGCAGTATTTT	CSVDSMTDTQYF
.	TRBV30	many	TRBJ1-2	TGTGCCTGGAGTGTGGGCAGGATCGATGGCTACACCTTC	CAWSVGRIDGYTF
.	TRBV30	few	TRBJ2-2	TGTGCCTTAAGGGACTGGGGGAGCACCGGGGAGCTGTTTTTT	CALRDWGSTGELFF
.	TRBV5-1	many	TRBJ2-7	TGCGCCAGCAGCTTGGTGGGGCTAGCTGACGAGCAGTACTTC	CASSLVGLADEQYF
.	TRBV20-1	few	TRBJ2-3	TGCAGTGCTCGCCAGGGCCTCGGCTCTACGCAGTATTTT	CSARQGLGSTQYF
.	TRBV7-2	.	TRBJ2-3	TGTGCCAGCGCTATGCGGTTCACAGATACGCAGTATTTT	CASAMRFTDTQYF
TRBD1	TRBV19	once	TRBJ2-2	TGTGCCAGTAGTACGGGACAGGAGAACACCGGGGAGCTGTTTTTT	CASSTGQENTGELFF
.	TRBV30	few	TRBJ2-5	TGTGCCTGGAGTGTATTTTTCGGCGAGACCCAGTACTTC	CAWSVFFGETQYF
TRBD1	TRBV6-1	.	TRBJ1-6	TGTGCCAGCAGCCCGGACAGGGGAGTCCAGACCCTCCACTTT	CASSPDRGVQTLHF
.	TRBV11-2	many	TRBJ2-5	TGTGCCAGCAGCTTAGCCAGACACCAAGAGACCCAGTACTTC	CASSLARHQETQYF
.	TRBV19	.	TRBJ1-5	TGTGCCAGTTTACAGATCTATAGCAATCAGCCCCAGCATTTT	CASLQIYSNQPQHF
TRBD2	TRBV11-2	many	TRBJ2-1	TGTGCCAGCAGCTTAGTTAGCGGGAGATTTGAGCAGTTCTTC	CASSLVSGRFEQFF
TRBD1	TRBV7-3	many	TRBJ2-3	TGTGCCAGCAGCGCCGGGACAGGATTGGGCTCTACAAGCACAGATACGCAGTATTTT	CASSAGTGLGSTSTDTQYF
TRBD1	TRBV2	.	TRBJ1-4	TGTGCCAGCAGTGATGCCATCGAACTGGACAGGGGGCATAATGAAAAACTGTTTTTT	CASSDAIELDRGHNEKLFF
TRBD2	TRBV2	.	TRBJ2-3	TGTGCCAGCAGTGAAACACTCGGGGTAGCGGGAGGGTATTTT	CASSETLGVAGGYF
.	TRBV12-3/TRBV12-4	many	TRBJ1-2	TGTGCCAGCAGTTTTCGGCCGAGGGGGACCTATGGCTACACCTTC	CASSFRPRGTYGYTF
.	TRBV5-6	few	TRBJ2-7	TGTGCCAGCAGCTTGGCCTTCGGGGGTTACGGCTACGGGCAGTACTTC	CASSLAFGGYGYGQYF
.	TRBV5-6	.	TRBJ1-1	TGTGCCAGCAGCTTTGGTGTACGCATGAACACTGAAGCTTTCTTT	CASSFGVRMNTEAFF
TRBD2	TRBV11-2	.	TRBJ2-5	TGTGCCAGCAGCTTAGAGGTAGCGGGCCAAGAGACCCAGTACTTC	CASSLEVAGQETQYF
.	TRBV10-3	many	TRBJ2-1	TGTGCCATCACGCCAGACCTCTACAATGAGCAGTTCTTC	CAITPDLYNEQFF
.	TRBV19	many	TRBJ1-6	TGTGCCAGTAGTCTCGGGGGGATAGACAGGCTCAATTCACCCCTCCACTTT	CASSLGGIDRLNSPLHF